This note documents a single T cell receptor beta chain sequence. The data belong to a study of blood T cell repertoires in COVID-19. Whole-study context: Acute and convalescent COVID-19 samples came from the United States, Italy and Spain. From T cells, B-cell-depleted T cells, or PBMCs came the material, which was cDNA or gDNA.

As handled by the study authors: Reference gene primer amplification yielded estimated nucleated cell counts. Measured with immunoSEQ multiplex PCR; TCRdb has only the in-frame clones, and not every one. The DNA gave D and trimming, while V, J and clone size come from that table. Altogether about 250,000 clones are present, approximately 88% being singletons, with the ten largest covering roughly 6.8%. This CDR3 has 16 amino acids. Unmatched junction bases numbered 3, after V lost 4 bases and J lost 0 bases. Looked up from germline, CDR1 is LGHDT and CDR2 is YNNKEL (reference sequence). The clonotype was recovered from a woman aged 25-40 years with COVID-19, enrolled during active disease. The J gene is TRBJ1-5, the V gene TRBV3-1 (or the pseudogene TRBV3-2); 10 nucleotides match TRBD1. The specimen sequenced was peripheral blood. As DNA, the CDR3 is TGTGCCAGCAGCCTAGGGACAGGGGATAGCAATCAGCCCCAGCATTTT. It encodes CASSLGTGDSNQPQHF.